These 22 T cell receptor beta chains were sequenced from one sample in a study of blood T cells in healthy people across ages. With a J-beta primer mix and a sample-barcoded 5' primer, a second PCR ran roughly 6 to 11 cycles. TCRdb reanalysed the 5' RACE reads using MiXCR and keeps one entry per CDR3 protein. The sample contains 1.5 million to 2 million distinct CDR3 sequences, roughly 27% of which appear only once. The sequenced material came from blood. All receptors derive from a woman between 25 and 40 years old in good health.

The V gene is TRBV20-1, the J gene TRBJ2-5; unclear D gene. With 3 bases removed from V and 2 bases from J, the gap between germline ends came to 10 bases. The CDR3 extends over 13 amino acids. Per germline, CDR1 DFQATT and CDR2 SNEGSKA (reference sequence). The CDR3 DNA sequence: TGCAGTGCTAGTGGTTCGGGTCAAGAGACCCAGTACTTC. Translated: CSASGSGQETQYF.

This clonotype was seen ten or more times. CDR3 amino acids: CASSPATDPSYEQYF. CDR3 nucleotides: TGTGCCAGCAGCCCTGCGACGGACCCCTCCTACGAGCAGTACTTC. V usage is TRBV5-5 and J usage is TRBJ2-7; no reliable D call. Germline V gene data show CDR1 as SGHKS and CDR2 as YYEKEE (reference sequence). The CDR3 has 15 amino acids. The V end lost 4 bases, the J end lost 0 bases, and 14 bases lay between the germline ends.

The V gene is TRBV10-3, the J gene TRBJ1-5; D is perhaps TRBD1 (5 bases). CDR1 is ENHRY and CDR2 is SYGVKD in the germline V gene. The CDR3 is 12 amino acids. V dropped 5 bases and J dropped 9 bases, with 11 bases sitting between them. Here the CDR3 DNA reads TGTGCCATCAGTCCACGAACAGGGCCCCAGCATTTT. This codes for CAISPRTGPQHF.

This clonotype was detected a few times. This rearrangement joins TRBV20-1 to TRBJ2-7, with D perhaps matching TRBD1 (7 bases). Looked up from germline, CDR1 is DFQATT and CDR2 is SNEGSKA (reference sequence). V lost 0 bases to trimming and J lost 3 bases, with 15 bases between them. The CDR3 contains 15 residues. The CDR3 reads CSARDWAGGNYEQYF. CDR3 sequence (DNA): TGCAGTGCTAGAGATTGGGCAGGGGGGAACTACGAGCAGTACTTC.

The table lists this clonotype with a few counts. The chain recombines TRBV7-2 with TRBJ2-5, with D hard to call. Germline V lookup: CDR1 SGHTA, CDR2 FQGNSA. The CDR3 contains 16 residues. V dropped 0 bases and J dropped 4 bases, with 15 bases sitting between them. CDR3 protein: CASSLALYRVGETQYF. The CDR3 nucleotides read TGTGCCAGCAGCTTAGCGCTATATAGGGTTGGAGAGACCCAGTACTTC.

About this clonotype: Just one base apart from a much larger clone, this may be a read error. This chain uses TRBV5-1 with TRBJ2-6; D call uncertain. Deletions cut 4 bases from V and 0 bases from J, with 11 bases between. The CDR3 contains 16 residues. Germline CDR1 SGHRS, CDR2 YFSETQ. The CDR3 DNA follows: TGCGCCAGCAGCCACACACCGAGCTCTGGGGCCAACGTCCTGACTTTC. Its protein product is CASSHTPSSGANVLTF.

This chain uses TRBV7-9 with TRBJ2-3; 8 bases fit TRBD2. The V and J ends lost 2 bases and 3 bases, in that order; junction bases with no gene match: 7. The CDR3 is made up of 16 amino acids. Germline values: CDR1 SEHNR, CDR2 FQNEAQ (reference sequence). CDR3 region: CASSLTKREPTDTQYF. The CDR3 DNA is TGTGCCAGCAGCTTAACGAAGCGGGAGCCTACAGATACGCAGTATTTT.

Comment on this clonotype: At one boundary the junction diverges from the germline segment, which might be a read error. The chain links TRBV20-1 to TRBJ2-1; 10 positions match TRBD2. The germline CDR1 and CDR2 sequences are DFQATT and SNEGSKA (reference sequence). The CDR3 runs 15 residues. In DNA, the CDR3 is TGCAGTGCCAGAGAGTTTCGACTAGCGGGCAATGAGCAGTTCTTC. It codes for CSAREFRLAGNEQFF.

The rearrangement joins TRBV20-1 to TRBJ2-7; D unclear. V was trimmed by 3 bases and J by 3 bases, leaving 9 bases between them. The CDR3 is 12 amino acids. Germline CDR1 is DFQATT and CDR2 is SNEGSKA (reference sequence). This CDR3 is CSASIQDYEQYF. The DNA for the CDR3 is TGCAGTGCTAGTATTCAGGACTACGAGCAGTACTTC.

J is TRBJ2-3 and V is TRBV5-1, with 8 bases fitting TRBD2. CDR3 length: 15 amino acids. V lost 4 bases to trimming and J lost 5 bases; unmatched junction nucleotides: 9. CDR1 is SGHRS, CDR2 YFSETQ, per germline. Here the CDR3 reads CASSAGTRNVDTQYF. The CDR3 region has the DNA TGCGCCAGCAGCGCCGGGACTAGAAATGTAGATACGCAGTATTTT.

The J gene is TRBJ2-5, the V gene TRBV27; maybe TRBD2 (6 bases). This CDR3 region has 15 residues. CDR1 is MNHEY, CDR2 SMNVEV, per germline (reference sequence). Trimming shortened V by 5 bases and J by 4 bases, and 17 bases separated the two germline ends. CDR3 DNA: TGTGCCAGCAGTCGCAGGGACTCTTTCCCAGAGACCCAGTACTTC. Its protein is CASSRRDSFPETQYF.

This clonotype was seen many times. The CDR3 DNA is TGTGCCAGCAGCCTCCCGGGGGGGTGGAATGAGCAGTTCTTC. Protein: CASSLPGGWNEQFF. J is TRBJ2-1 and V is TRBV12-3 or TRBV12-4; TRBD2 aligns across 8 bases. J lost 7 bases, V lost 6 bases, and 8 bases had no gene match. The CDR3 is 14 amino acids.

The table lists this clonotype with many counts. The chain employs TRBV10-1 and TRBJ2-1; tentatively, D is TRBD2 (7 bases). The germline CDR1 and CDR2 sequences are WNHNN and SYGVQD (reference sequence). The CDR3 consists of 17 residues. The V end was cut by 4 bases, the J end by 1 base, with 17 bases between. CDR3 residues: CASSGPQGGGSYNEQFF. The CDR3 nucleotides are TGCGCCAGCAGTGGCCCTCAGGGAGGGGGTTCCTACAATGAGCAGTTCTTC.

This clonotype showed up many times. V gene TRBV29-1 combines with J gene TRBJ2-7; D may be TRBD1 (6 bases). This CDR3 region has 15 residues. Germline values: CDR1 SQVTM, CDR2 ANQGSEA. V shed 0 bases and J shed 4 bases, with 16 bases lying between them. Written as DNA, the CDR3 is TGCAGCGTTGAAGATAGGGCAGGGGCTGGATACGAGCAGTACTTC. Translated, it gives CSVEDRAGAGYEQYF.

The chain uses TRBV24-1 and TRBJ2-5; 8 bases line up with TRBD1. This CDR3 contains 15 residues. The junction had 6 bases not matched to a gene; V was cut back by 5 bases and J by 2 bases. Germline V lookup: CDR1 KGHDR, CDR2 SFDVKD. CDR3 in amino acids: CATSATGTGQETQYF. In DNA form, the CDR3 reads TGTGCCACCAGTGCCACCGGGACAGGTCAAGAGACCCAGTACTTC.

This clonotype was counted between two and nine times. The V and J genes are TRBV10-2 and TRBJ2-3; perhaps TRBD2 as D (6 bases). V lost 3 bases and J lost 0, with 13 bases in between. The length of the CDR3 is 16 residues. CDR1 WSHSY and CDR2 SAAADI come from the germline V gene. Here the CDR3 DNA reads TGCGCCAGCAGTGATTTTACCGGGAGAAGCACAGATACGCAGTATTTT. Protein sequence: CASSDFTGRSTDTQYF.

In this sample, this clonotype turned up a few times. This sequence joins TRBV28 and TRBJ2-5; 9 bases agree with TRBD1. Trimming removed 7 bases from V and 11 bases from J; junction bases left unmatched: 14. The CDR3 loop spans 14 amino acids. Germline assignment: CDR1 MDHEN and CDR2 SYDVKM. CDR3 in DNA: TGTGCCAGCATAGCCGGGACAGGGTGGCGGGAGCAGTACTTC. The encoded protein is CASIAGTGWREQYF.

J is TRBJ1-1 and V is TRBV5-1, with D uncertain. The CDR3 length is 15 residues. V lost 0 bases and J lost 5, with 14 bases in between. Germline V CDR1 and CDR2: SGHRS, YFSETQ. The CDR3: CASSLVWDGSTEAFF. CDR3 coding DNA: TGCGCCAGCAGCTTGGTCTGGGATGGTAGTACTGAAGCTTTCTTT.

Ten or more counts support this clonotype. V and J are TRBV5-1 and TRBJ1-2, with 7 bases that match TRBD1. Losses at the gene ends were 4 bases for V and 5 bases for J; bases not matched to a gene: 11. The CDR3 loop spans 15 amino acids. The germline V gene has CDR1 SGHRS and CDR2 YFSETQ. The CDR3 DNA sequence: TGCGCCAGCAGCCCAAGCGCGGGACAGCCTTATGGCTACACCTTC. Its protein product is CASSPSAGQPYGYTF.

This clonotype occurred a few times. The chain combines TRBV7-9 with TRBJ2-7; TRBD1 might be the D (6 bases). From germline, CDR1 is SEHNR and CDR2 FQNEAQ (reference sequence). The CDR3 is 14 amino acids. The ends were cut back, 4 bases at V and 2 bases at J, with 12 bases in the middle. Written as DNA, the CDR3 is TGTGCCAGCAGCTCTCCACAGGGCGCCTACGAGCAGTACTTC. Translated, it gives CASSSPQGAYEQYF.

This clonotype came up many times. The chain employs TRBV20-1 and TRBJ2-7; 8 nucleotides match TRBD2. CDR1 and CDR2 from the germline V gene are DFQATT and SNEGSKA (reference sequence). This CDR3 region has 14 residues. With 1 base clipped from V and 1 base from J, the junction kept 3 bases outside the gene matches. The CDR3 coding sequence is TGCAGTGCTAGAGTTAGCGGGGAATCCTACGAGCAGTACTTC. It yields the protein CSARVSGESYEQYF.

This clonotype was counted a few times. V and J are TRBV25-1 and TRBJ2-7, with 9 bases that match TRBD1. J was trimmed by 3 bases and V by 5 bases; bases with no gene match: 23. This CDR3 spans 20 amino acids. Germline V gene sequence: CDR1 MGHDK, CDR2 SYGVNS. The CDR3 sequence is CASSPAQGTGGRFTVYEQYF. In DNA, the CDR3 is TGTGCCAGCAGTCCCGCCCAGGGAACAGGGGGCAGGTTTACGGTCTACGAGCAGTACTTC.